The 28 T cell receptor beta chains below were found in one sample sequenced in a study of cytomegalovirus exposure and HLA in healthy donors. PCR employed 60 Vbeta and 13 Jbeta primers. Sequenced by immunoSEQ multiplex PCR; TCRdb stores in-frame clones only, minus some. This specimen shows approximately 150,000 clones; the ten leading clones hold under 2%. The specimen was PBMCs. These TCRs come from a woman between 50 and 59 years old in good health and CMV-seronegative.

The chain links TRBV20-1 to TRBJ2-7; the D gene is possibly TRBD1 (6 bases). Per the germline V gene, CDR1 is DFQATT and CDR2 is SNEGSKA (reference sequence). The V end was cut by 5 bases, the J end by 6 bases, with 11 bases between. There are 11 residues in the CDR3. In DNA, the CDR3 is TGCAGTGCTTATGACAGGCGCGAGCAGTACTTC. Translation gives CSAYDRREQYF.

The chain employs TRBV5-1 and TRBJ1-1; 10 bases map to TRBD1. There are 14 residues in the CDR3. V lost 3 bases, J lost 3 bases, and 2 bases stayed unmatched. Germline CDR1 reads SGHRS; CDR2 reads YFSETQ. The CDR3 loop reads CASSSTGGDTEAFF. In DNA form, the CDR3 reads TGCGCCAGCAGCTCGACAGGGGGCGACACTGAAGCTTTCTTT.

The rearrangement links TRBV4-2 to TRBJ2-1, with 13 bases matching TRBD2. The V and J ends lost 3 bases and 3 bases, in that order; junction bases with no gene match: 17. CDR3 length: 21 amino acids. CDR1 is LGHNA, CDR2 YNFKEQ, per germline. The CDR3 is CASSQGLLVTSGGTHYNEQFF. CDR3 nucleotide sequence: TGTGCCAGCAGCCAGGGATTGCTTGTGACTAGCGGGGGGACGCACTACAATGAGCAGTTCTTC.

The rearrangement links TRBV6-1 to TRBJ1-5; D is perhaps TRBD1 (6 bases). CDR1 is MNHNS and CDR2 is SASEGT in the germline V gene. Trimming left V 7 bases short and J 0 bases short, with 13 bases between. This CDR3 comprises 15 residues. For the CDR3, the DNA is TGTGCCAGCATCCTGGACAGATATAGCAATCAGCCCCAGCATTTT. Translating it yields CASILDRYSNQPQHF.

CDR3 in DNA: TGTGCCAGCAGTTACGCCCGGGTTACAAGCGCCTACGAGCAGTACTTC. Translation gives CASSYARVTSAYEQYF. The rearrangement uses TRBV6-6 and TRBJ2-7; D is undetermined. This CDR3 has 16 residues. The V end was cut by 2 bases, the J end by 2 bases, with 16 bases between. The germline gives CDR1 MNHNY, CDR2 SVGAGI (reference sequence).

The CDR3 loop reads CASSPRGVGGEQYF. CDR3 bases: TGTGCCAGCAGCCCCCGCGGAGTCGGCGGCGAGCAGTACTTC. J is TRBJ2-7 and V is TRBV7-6; D gene ambiguous. CDR1 and CDR2 (germline): SGHVS, FNYEAQ. Trimming shortened V by 5 bases and J by 6 bases, and 17 bases separated the two germline ends. The CDR3 sequence is 14 residues long.

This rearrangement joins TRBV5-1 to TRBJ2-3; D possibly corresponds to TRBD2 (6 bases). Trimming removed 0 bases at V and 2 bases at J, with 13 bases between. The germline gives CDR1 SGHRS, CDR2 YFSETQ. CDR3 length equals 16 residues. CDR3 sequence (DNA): TGCGCCAGCAGCTTGGAACTAGCTATAGCCACAGATACGCAGTATTTT. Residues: CASSLELAIATDTQYF.

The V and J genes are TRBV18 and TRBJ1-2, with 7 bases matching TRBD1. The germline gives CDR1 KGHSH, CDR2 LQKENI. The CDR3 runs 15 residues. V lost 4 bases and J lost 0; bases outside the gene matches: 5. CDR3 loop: CASSLRDRANYGYTF. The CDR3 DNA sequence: TGTGCCAGCTCACTCCGGGACAGAGCTAACTATGGCTACACCTTC.

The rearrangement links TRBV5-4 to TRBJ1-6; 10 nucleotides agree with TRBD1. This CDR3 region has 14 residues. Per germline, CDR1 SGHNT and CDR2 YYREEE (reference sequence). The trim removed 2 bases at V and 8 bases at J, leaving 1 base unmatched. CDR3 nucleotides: TGTGCCAGCAGCTTTGGACAGGGGGATTCACCCCTCCACTTT. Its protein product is CASSFGQGDSPLHF. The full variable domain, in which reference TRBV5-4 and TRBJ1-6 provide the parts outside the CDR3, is ETGVTQSPTHLIKTRGQQVTLRCSSQSGHNTVSWYQQALGQGPQFIFQYYREEENGRGNFPPRFSGLQFPNYSSELNVNALELDDSALYLCASSFGQGDSPLHFGNGTRLTVT.

CDR3 nucleotides: TGTGCCACCAGCAGAGACAGGGATAACACTGAAGCTTTCTTT. This gives the protein CATSRDRDNTEAFF. The chain recombines TRBV15 with TRBJ1-1, with D perhaps matching TRBD1 (5 bases). Trimming stripped 0 bases from V and 2 bases from J, with 7 bases between. Per the germline V gene, CDR1 is LNHNV and CDR2 is YYDKDF (reference sequence). The CDR3 is 14 amino acids.

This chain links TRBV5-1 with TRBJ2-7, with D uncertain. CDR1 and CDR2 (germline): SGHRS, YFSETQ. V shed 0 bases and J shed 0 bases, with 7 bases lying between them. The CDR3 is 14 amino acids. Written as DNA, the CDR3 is TGCGCCAGCAGCTTGGCGGTGAGCTCCTACGAGCAGTACTTC. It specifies CASSLAVSSYEQYF.

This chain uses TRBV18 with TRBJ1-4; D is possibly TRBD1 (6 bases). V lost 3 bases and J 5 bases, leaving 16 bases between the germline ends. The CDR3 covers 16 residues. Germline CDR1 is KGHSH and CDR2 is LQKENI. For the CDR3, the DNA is TGTGCCAGCTCACCGACCCGACAGGAGCTAAATGAAAAACTGTTTTTT. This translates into CASSPTRQELNEKLFF.

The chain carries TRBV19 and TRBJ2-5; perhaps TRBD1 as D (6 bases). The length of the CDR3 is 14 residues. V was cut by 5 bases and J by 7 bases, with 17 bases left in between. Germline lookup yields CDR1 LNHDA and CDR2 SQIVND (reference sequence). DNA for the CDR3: TGTGCCAGTAGTGGGGGCGCCAGCCCCAGGACCCAGTACTTC. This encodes CASSGGASPRTQYF.

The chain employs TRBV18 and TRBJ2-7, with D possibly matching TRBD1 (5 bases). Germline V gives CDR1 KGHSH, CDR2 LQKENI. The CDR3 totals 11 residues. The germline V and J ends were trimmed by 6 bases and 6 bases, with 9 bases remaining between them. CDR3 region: CASSQGSEQYF. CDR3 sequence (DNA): TGTGCCAGCTCCCAGGGTTCCGAGCAGTACTTC.

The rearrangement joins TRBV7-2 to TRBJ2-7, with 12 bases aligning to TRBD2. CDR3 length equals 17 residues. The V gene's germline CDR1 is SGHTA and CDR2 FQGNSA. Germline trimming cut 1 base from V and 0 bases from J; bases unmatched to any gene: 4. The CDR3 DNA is TGTGCCAGCAGCTTAGTTCTAGCGGGAGGGAGCTCCTACGAGCAGTACTTC. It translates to CASSLVLAGGSSYEQYF.

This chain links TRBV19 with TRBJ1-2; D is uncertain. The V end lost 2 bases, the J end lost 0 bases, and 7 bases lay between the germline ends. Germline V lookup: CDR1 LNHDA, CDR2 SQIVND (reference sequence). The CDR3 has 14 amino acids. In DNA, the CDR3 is TGTGCCAGTAGTATAACCGGGGCTAACTATGGCTACACCTTC. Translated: CASSITGANYGYTF. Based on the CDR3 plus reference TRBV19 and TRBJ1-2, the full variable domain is DGGITQSPKYLFRKEGQNVTLSCEQNLNHDAMYWYRQDPGQGLRLIYYSQIVNDFQKGDIAEGYSVSREKKESFPLTVTSAQKNPTAFYLCASSITGANYGYTFGSGTRLTVV.

CDR3 DNA: TGCGCCAGCAGCTCGGGACTAGCCCAGGAGACCCAGTACTTC. Translated, it gives CASSSGLAQETQYF. V and J are TRBV5-1 and TRBJ2-5, with 9 positions matching TRBD2. CDR1 and CDR2 from the germline V gene are SGHRS and YFSETQ. The CDR3 is made up of 14 amino acids. Losses at the gene ends were 3 bases for V and 5 bases for J; bases not matched to a gene: 5.

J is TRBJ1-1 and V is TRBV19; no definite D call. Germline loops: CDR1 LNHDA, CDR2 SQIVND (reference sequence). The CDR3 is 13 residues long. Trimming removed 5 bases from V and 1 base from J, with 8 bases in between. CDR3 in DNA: TGTGCCAGTAGTTATACAGAGAACACTGAAGCTTTCTTT. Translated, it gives CASSYTENTEAFF.

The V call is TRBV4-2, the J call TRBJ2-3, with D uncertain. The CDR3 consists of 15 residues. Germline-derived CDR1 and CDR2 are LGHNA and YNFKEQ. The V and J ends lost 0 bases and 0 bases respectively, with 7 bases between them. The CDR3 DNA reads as TGTGCCAGCAGCCAAGATTCTGGCAGCACAGATACGCAGTATTTT. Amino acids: CASSQDSGSTDTQYF.

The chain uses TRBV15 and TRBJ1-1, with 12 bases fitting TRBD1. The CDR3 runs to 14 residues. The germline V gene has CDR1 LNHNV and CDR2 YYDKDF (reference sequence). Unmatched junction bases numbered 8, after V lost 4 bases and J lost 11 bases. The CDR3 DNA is TGTGCCACCAGCACCCCCGGGACAGGGGGCAATGCTTTCTTT. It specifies CATSTPGTGGNAFF.

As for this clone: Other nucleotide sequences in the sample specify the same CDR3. The CDR3 is CASSLNTDTQYF. The CDR3 bases are TGCGCCAGCAGCCTAAACACAGATACGCAGTATTTT. The rearrangement joins TRBV5-1 to TRBJ2-3; unclear D gene. Germline V gene data show CDR1 as SGHRS and CDR2 as YFSETQ. The CDR3 sequence is 12 residues long. Trimming took 4 bases from V and 2 from J, leaving 5 bases between them.

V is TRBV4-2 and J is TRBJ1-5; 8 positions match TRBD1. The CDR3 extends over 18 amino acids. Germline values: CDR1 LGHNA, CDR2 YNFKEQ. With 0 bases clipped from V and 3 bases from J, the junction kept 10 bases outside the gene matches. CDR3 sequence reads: CASSQEGVDRGFNQPQHF. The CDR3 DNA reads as TGTGCCAGCAGCCAAGAAGGGGTAGACAGGGGATTCAATCAGCCCCAGCATTTT.

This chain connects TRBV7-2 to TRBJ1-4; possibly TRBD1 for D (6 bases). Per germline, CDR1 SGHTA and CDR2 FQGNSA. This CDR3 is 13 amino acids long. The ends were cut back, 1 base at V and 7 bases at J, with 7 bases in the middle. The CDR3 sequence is CASSLDRVEKLFF. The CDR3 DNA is TGTGCCAGCAGCTTAGACAGGGTTGAAAAACTGTTTTTT.

CDR3 sequence: CASTGGGMETQYF. Here the CDR3 DNA reads TGTGCCAGTACCGGGGGGGGGATGGAGACCCAGTACTTC. V is TRBV19 and J is TRBJ2-5, with 8 bases lining up with TRBD2. Germline assignment: CDR1 LNHDA and CDR2 SQIVND (reference sequence). Trimming at V came to 7 bases and at J to 5 bases, leaving 6 bases not matched to a gene. The CDR3 is 13 residues long.

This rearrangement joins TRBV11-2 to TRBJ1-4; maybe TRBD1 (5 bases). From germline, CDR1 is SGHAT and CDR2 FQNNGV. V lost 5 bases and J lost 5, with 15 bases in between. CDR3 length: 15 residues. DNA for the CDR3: TGTGCCAGCAGCATACGGGGGGGGGAGAATGAAAAACTGTTTTTT. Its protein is CASSIRGGENEKLFF.

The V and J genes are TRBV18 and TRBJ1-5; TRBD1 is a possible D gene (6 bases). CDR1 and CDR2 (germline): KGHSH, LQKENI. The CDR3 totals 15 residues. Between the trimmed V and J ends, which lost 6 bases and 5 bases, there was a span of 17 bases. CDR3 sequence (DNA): TGTGCCAGCTCCGGCTGGGGGGGGCGAGATCAGCCCCAGCATTTT. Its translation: CASSGWGGRDQPQHF.

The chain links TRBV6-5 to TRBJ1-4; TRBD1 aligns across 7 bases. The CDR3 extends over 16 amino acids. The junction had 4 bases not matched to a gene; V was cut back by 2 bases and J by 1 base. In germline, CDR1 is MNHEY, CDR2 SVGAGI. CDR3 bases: TGTGCCAGCAGTTACACATACAGGGGAACTAATGAAAAACTGTTTTTT. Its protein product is CASSYTYRGTNEKLFF.

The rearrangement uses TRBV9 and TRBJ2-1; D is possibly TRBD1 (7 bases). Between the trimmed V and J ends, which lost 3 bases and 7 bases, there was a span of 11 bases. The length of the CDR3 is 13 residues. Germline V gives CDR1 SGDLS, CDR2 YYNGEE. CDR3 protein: CASSARGVNEQFF. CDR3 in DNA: TGTGCCAGCAGCGCCAGGGGGGTGAATGAGCAGTTCTTC.